The source of this T cell receptor beta chain is a study of tumor and adjacent non-tumor tissue in lung cancer (dated 2018 in TCRdb). Background on the whole study: Of the cohort, about 11 patients had adenocarcinoma, 2 had squamous cell carcinoma and 1 had small cell lung cancer. A total of 95 million to 150 million productive TCRbeta reads were generated by sequencing, corresponding to an average of around 4 million reads per sample. TCRbeta CDR3 sequencing was performed on thirty paired specimens, with one tumor sample and one normal lung sample collected per patient. Using bulk TCRbeta repertoires from around 14 lung cancer patients, the study set lung tumor tissue side by side with matched distant non-tumor lung tissue. The approximately 15 patients were aged roughly 31 to 80 years, included roughly ten men and 5 women, and had TNM stage I to III disease. The full study reports these points: TCR diversity (inverse Simpson) was significantly higher in tumor than in normal lung tissue (roughly 430 vs 170, P = 0.0075, Mann-Whitney U test). Significantly higher TCR diversity was found in younger patients, and higher tumor TCR diversity was associated with shorter overall and disease-free survival. Peripheral blood was not sequenced, so blood TCRbeta repertoires were not examined in the lung cancer patients of the study. A significantly larger cumulative share of the repertoire was made up by the top 100 clones in normal lung than in tumor tissue. The sequencing platform is not named in the methods, and unique molecular identifiers are not mentioned. Only about 16 patients were included in the cohort, and the need for larger samples and more detailed clinical data was noted by the authors.

The CDR3, cysteine through phenylalanine, is 16 amino acids long. Solely the CDR3 DNA is kept, with 48 bases framed from the first base. V lost 7 bases and J lost 9 bases; the stretch between them is 28 bases long. Via the germline V gene, CDR1 is SQVTM and CDR2 ANQGSEA. The method was multiplex PCR. Sequencing instrument: Illumina HiSeq 2500. TCRbeta libraries were built by three rounds of nested PCR using primers (Table S4), following protocols modified from ARM-PCR. Before sequencing, PCR products of 200-500 bp were cut from the gel and purified using the QIAquick gel extraction kit. In the authors' own workflow: Reads were cleaned using Trimmomatic, were merged into complete CDR3 sequences using FLASH, and were assigned to V(D)J germline segments using MiTCR. VDJtools was used to compute clonal diversity as the inverse Simpson's index. In-frame sequences lacking a premature stop codon were counted as productive reads. TCRdb cleaned the public reads at Q25 with fastp, built clones with MiXCR and kept in-frame beta chains. Every entry covers one CDR3 protein and lists the most common genes and DNA from its rows. TCRdb's processing, not the authors', yielded these V and J calls. The sample has 100,000 to 120,000 distinct CDR3 sequences on record, nearly 85% of them singletons. The ten largest account for approximately 22% of the sample.

The table lists this clonotype with many counts. Its antigen specificity is not known. There are no base qualities to consult, and no much larger clone falls within one base. RNA was isolated from bulk, unsorted tissue, and RNA quality was assessed with a NanoDrop ND-1000 and an Agilent 2100. Donors were newly diagnosed lung cancer patients admitted for thoracic surgery in China between August and November 2014, without prior chemotherapy. Patients with previous radiotherapy or chemotherapy, or with another concurrent cancer, were excluded from the study. Surgical tissue pieces of about 1-2.1 cm3 were preserved in RNAlater solution and were kept at -80 degrees C until use.

The chain is made from TRBV29-1 and TRBJ2-1; a tentative D call is TRBD1 (6 bases match). The TCR sequence derives from a man between 65 and 79 years old with non-small cell lung cancer. Sequencing was done on a sample of lung tumor tissue. The DNA reads as follows: TGCAGCGCTAACGAGGCCACACAGGGTGGCATGGGTGAGCAGTTCTTC. This is translated as CSANEATQGGMGEQFF.